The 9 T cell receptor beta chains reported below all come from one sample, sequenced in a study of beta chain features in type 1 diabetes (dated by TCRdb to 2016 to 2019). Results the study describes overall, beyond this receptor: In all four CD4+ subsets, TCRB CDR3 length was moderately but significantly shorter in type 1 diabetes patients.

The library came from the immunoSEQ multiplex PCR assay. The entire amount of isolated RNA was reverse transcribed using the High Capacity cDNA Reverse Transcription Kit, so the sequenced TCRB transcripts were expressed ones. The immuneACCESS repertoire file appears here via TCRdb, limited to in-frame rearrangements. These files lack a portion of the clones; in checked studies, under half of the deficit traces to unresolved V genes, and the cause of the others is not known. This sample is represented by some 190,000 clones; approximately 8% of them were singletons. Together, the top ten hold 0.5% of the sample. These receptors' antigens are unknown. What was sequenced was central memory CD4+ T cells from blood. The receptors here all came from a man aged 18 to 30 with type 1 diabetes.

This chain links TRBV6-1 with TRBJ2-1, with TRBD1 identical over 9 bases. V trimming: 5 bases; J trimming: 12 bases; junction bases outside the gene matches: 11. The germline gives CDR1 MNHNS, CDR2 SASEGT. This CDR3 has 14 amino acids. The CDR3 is CASSRTGEQIGQFF. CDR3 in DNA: TGTGCCAGCAGTCGGACAGGGGAGCAGATAGGGCAGTTCTTC.

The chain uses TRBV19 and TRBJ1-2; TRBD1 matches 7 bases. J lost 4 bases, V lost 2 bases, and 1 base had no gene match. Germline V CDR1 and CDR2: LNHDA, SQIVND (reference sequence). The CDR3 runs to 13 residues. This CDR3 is CASSIRTGYGYTF. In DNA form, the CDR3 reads TGTGCCAGTAGTATAAGGACAGGCTATGGCTACACCTTC.

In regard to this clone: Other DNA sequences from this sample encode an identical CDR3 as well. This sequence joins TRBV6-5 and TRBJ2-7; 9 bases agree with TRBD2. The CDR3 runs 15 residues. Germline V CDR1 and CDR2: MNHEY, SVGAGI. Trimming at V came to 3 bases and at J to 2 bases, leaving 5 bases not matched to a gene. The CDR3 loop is CASSYRLAGTYEQYF. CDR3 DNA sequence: TGTGCCAGCAGTTATCGGCTAGCGGGGACCTACGAGCAGTACTTC.

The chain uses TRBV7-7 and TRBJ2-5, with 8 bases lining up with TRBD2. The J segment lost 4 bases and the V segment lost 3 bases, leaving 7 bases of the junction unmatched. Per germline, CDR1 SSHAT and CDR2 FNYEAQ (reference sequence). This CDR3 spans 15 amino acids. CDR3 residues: CASSLGRGGAETQYF. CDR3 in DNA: TGTGCCAGCAGCTTGGGCCGGGGGGGCGCAGAGACCCAGTACTTC.

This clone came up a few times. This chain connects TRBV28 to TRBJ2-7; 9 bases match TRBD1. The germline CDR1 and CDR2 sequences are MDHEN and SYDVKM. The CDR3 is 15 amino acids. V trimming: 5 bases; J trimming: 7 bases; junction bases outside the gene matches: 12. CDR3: CASSRPGQGLWEQYF. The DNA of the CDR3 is TGTGCCAGCAGTAGACCGGGACAGGGTTTATGGGAGCAGTACTTC.

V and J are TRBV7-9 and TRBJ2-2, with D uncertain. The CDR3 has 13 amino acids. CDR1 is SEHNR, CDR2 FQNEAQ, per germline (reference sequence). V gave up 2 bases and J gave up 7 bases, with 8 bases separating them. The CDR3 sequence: CASSLFGGGELFF. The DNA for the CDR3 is TGTGCCAGCAGCTTATTCGGTGGCGGGGAGCTGTTTTTT.

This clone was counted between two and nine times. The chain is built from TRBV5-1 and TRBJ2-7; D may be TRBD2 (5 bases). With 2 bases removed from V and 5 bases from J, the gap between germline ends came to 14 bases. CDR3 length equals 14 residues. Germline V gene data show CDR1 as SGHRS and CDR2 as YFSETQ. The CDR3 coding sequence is TGCGCCAGCAGCTTTAGTGGGAGAAGCGACGAGCAGTACTTC. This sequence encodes CASSFSGRSDEQYF.

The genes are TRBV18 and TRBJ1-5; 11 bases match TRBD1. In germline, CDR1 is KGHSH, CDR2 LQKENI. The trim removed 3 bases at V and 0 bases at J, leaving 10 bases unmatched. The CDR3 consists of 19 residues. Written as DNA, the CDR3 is TGTGCCAGCTCACCTCACGGACAGGGGGCTTACCCTAGCAATCAGCCCCAGCATTTT. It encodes CASSPHGQGAYPSNQPQHF.

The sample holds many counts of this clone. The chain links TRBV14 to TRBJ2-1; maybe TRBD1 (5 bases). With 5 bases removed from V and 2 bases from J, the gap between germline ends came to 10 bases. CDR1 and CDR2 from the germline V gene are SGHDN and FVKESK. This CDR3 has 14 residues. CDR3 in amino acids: CASSVTGPYNEQFF. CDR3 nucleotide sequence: TGTGCCAGCAGCGTAACAGGTCCCTACAATGAGCAGTTCTTC.